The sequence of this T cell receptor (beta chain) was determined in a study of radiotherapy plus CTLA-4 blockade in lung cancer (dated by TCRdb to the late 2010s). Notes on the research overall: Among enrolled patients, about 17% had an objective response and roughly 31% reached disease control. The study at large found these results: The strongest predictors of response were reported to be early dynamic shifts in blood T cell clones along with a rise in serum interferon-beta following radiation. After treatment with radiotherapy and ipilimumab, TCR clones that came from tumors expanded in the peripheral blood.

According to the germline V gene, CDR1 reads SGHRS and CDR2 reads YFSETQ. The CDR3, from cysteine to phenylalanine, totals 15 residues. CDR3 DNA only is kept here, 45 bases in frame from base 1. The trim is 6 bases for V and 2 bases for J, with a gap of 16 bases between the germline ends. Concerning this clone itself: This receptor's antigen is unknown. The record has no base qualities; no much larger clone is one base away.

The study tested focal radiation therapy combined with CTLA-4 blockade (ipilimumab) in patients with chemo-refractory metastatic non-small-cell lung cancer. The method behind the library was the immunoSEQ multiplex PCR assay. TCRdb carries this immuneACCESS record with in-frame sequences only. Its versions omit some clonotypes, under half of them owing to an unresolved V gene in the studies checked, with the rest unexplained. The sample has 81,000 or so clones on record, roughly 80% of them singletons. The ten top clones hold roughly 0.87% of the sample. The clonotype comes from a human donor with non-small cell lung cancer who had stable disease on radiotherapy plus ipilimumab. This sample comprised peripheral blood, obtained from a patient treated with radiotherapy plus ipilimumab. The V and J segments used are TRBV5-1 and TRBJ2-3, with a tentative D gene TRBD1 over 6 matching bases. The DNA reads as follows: TGCGCCAGCACCCTGGAGGACAGATACACAGATACGCAGTATTTT. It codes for CASTLEDRYTDTQYF. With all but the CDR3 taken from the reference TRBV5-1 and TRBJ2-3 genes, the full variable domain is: KAGVTQTPRYLIKTRGQQVTLSCSPISGHRSVSWYQQTPGQGLQFLFEYFSETQRNKGNFPGRFSGRQFSNSRSEMNVSTLELGDSALYLCASTLEDRYTDTQYFGPGTRLTVL.